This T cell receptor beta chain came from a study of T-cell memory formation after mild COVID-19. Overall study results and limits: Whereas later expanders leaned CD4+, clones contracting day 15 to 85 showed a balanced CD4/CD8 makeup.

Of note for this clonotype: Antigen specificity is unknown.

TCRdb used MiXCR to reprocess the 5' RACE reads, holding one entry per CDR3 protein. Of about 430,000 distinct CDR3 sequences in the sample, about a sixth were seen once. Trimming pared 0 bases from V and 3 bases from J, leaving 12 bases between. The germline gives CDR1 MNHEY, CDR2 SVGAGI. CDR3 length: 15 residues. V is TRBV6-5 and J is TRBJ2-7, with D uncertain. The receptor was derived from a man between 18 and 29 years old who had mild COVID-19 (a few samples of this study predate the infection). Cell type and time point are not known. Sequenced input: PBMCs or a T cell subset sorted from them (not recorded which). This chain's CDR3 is CASSYSLRAYYEQYF. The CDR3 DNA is TGTGCCAGCAGTTACTCCCTCCGGGCTTACTACGAGCAGTACTTC.